The present T cell receptor (beta chain) was sequenced within a study of technical replicates of blood from a few donors. Profiled with immunoSEQ multiplex PCR; TCRdb holds only in-frame clones, not every one. Of some 93,000 clones listed, 95% were seen once; the top ten hold about 0.25%. V was trimmed by 4 bases and J by 0 bases, leaving 20 bases between them. The V gene's germline CDR1 is MDHEN and CDR2 SYDVKM. The CDR3 consists of 18 residues. The chain couples TRBV28 to TRBJ2-3, with TRBD1 as a possible D gene (7 bases). Specimen: T cells isolated from PBMCs. The clonotype was recovered from a human donor in good health. The DNA of the CDR3 is TGTGCCAGCAGTTCCCCGGGAAAGACAGGGACTAGCACAGATACGCAGTATTTT. Its translation: CASSSPGKTGTSTDTQYF.